These 10 T cell receptor beta chains were sequenced from one sample in a study of molecular identifiers for immune sequencing clone quantification. One entry per CDR3 protein, called by TCRdb with MiXCR from the PCR reads. Among hundreds of thousands of distinct CDR3 sequences, about 25% were seen once, and the ten largest hold about 0.8%. Sequencing used naive CD8+ T cells from blood, with Jurkat cell RNA spiked in. Documented subset: FACS-sorted CD8+CD4-CCR7+CD45RA+ naive T cells. Receptor source: a human donor in good health. Some libraries in this study had Jurkat cell RNA spiked in.

On this clonotype itself: It may be a read error: a sequence one base away is much more abundant. The chain carries TRBV7-2 and TRBJ1-3; D ambiguous. Germline lookup yields CDR1 SGHTA and CDR2 FQGNSA. This CDR3 spans 15 amino acids. CDR3 bases: TGTGCCAGCAACTTAGGGCCGAACTCTGGAAACACCATATATTTT. This sequence encodes CASNLGPNSGNTIYF. Full variable domain (missing parts from reference TRBV7-2 and TRBJ1-3): GAGVSQSPSNKVTEKGKDVELRCDPISGHTALYWYRQSLGQGLEFLIYFQGNSAPDKSGLPSDRFSAERTGGSVSTLTIQRTQQEDSAVYLCASNLGPNSGNTIYFGEGSWLTVV.

This clonotype was seen a few times. This chain links TRBV7-6 with TRBJ2-3; possibly TRBD1 or TRBD2 for D (6 bases each). The CDR3 covers 15 residues. Germline V gene sequence: CDR1 SGHVS, CDR2 FNYEAQ. V lost 1 base, J lost 4 bases, and 12 bases lay in between. The chain's CDR3 is CASSLVPGAADTQYF. The CDR3 DNA sequence: TGTGCCAGCAGCTTAGTACCGGGGGCGGCAGATACGCAGTATTTT.

The CDR3 nucleotides read TGTGCCAGCAGCCAACTTCGGGCGGGAGGTCAGTACGAGCAGTACTTC. Translation gives CASSQLRAGGQYEQYF. The V call is TRBV13, the J call TRBJ2-7; TRBD2 agrees at 8 bases. J lost 4 bases, V lost 5 bases, and 13 bases had no gene match. The CDR3 contains 16 residues. Germline assignment: CDR1 PRHDT and CDR2 FYEKMQ (reference sequence).

This clonotype was seen a handful of times. The V gene is TRBV11-2, the J gene TRBJ2-7; D ambiguous. Germline lookup yields CDR1 SGHAT and CDR2 FQNNGV. The CDR3 sequence is 15 residues long. Trimming removed 5 bases at V and 4 bases at J, with 18 bases between. CDR3 sequence reads: CASSHPVELGYEQYF. Here the CDR3 DNA reads TGTGCCAGCAGCCACCCGGTGGAACTGGGGTACGAGCAGTACTTC.

This clonotype was observed at least ten times. J is TRBJ1-1 and V is TRBV5-4, with D unclear. V shed 0 bases and J shed 0 bases, with 6 bases lying between them. Germline CDR1 reads SGHNT; CDR2 reads YYREEE (reference sequence). This CDR3 contains 14 residues. CDR3 in amino acids: CASSLDGMNTEAFF. The DNA of the CDR3 is TGTGCCAGCAGCTTGGACGGCATGAACACTGAAGCTTTCTTT.

This clonotype occurred many times. V usage is TRBV7-9 and J usage is TRBJ1-1; D is unclear. CDR3 length: 14 residues. Trimming cost V 1 base and J 4 bases, with 10 bases left between them. CDR1 is SEHNR and CDR2 is FQNEAQ in the germline V gene (reference sequence). Written as DNA, the CDR3 is TGTGCCAGCAGCTTAGTTGGAGCGGGCACTGAAGCTTTCTTT. This encodes CASSLVGAGTEAFF.

Turning to this clonotype: A read error may be the cause here, since a much bigger clone is one base away. This chain uses TRBV27 with TRBJ1-6; 7 positions match TRBD1. After removal of 5 bases from V and 9 bases from J, the junction contained 4 bases not matched to a gene. This CDR3 is 13 amino acids long. Germline V gene sequence: CDR1 MNHEY, CDR2 SMNVEV (reference sequence). In nucleotides, the CDR3 is TGTGCCAGCAGTGGACAGGTCGCTTCACCCCTCCACTTT. This sequence encodes CASSGQVASPLHF.

This clonotype has at least ten counts. This rearrangement joins TRBV24-1 to TRBJ2-2; D may be TRBD2 (6 bases). CDR3 length: 15 amino acids. The V end was cut by 4 bases, the J end by 5 bases, with 13 bases between. CDR1 KGHDR and CDR2 SFDVKD come from the germline V gene. CDR3 amino acids: CATSDRSSATGELFF. The CDR3 nucleotides read TGTGCCACCAGTGACCGGTCTAGCGCGACCGGGGAGCTGTTTTTT.

In this sample, this clonotype turned up many times. The genes are TRBV7-2 and TRBJ2-7, with D perhaps TRBD2 (6 bases). Deletions cut 5 bases from V and 6 bases from J, with 17 bases between. CDR1 is SGHTA and CDR2 is FQGNSA in the germline V gene. This CDR3 comprises 14 residues. The DNA of the CDR3 is TGTGCCAGCAGCCCACCATCGCACGGGGGCGAGCAGTACTTC. Its protein is CASSPPSHGGEQYF.

The J gene is TRBJ1-4, the V gene TRBV2; D not resolved. V lost 1 base, J lost 0 bases, and 6 bases lay in between. The CDR3 has 15 residues. Germline V lookup: CDR1 SNHLY, CDR2 FYNNEI. The CDR3: CASSEDKSTNEKLFF. As DNA, the CDR3 is TGTGCCAGCAGTGAAGACAAGTCAACTAATGAAAAACTGTTTTTT. The full variable domain, its missing parts supplied by reference TRBV2 and TRBJ1-4, is EPEVTQTPSHQVTQMGQEVILRCVPISNHLYFYWYRQILGQKVEFLVSFYNNEISEKSEIFDDQFSVERPDGSNFTLKIRSTKLEDSAMYFCASSEDKSTNEKLFFGSGTQLSVL.